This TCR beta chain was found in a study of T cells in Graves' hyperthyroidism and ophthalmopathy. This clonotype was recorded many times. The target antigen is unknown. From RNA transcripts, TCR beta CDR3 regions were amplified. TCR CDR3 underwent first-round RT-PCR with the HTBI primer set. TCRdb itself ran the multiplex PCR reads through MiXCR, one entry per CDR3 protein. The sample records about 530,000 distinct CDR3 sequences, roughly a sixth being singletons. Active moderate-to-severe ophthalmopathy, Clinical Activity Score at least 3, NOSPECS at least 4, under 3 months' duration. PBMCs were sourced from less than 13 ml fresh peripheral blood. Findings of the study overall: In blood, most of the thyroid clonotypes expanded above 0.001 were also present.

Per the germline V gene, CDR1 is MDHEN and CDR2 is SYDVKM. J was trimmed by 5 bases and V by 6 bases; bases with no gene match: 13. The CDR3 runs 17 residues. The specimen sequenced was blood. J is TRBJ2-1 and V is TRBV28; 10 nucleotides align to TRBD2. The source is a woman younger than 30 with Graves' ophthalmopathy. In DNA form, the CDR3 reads TGTGCCAGCAGCCCCCATCCCGGAACTAGCGGGGACAATGAGCAGTTCTTC. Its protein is CASSPHPGTSGDNEQFF.